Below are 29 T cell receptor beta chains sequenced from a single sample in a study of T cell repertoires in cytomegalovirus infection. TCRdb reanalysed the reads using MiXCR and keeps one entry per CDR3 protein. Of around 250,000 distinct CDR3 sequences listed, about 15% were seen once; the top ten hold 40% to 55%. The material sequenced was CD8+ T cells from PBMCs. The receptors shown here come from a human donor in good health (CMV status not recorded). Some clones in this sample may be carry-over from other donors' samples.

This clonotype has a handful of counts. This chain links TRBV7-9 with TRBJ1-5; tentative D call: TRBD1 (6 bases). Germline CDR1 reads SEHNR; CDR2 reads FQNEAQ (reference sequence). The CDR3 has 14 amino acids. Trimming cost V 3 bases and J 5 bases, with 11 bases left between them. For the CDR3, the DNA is TGTGCCAGCAGCTTTGGGGAGGGGGATCAGCCCCAGCATTTT. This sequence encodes CASSFGEGDQPQHF.

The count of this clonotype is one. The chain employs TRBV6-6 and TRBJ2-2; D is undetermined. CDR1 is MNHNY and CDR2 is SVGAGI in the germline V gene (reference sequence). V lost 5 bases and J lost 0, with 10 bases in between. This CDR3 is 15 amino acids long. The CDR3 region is CASSPSGANTGELFF. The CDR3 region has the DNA TGTGCCAGCAGTCCTTCCGGCGCGAACACCGGGGAGCTGTTTTTT.

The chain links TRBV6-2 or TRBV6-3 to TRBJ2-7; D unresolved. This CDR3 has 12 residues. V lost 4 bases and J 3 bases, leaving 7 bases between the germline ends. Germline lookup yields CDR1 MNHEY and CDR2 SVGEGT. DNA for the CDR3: TGTGCCAGCAGTTCAATGTTCTACGAGCAGTACTTC. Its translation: CASSSMFYEQYF.

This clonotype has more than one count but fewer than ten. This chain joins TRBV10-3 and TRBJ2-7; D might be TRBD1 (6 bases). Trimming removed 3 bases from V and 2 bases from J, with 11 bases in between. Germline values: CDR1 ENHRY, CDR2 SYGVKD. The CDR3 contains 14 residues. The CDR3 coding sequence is TGTGCCATCAGTGAATCAGGGGATACCTACGAGCAGTACTTC. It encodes CAISESGDTYEQYF.

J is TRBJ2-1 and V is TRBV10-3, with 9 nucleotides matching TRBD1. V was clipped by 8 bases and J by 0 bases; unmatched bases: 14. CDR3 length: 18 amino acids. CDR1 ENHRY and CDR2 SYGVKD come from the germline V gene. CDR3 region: CAILATGGSTSSYNEQFF. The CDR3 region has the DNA TGTGCCATCCTGGCGACAGGGGGATCTACCAGCTCCTACAATGAGCAGTTCTTC.

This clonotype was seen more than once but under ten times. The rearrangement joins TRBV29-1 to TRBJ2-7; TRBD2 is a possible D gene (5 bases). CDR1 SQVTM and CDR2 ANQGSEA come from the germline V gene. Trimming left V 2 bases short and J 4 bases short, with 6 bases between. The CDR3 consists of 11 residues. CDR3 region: CSVESGYEQYF. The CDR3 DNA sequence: TGCAGCGTTGAATCGGGGTACGAGCAGTACTTC.

CDR3 bases: TGTGCCACCAGCAGAGTCCCGGACAGGAACACTGAAGCTTTCTTT. It is translated as CATSRVPDRNTEAFF. V is TRBV15 and J is TRBJ1-1; tentatively, D is TRBD1 (6 bases). The CDR3 runs 15 residues. V gave up 1 base and J gave up 1 base, with 10 bases separating them. CDR1 is LNHNV, CDR2 YYDKDF, per germline (reference sequence).

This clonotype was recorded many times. CDR3 amino acids: CASRPLVDSAYNEQFF. CDR3 DNA sequence: TGTGCCAGCAGACCTCTTGTGGACAGCGCCTACAATGAGCAGTTCTTC. J is TRBJ2-1 and V is TRBV28; perhaps TRBD1 as D (6 bases). V shed 6 bases and J shed 2 bases, with 17 bases lying between them. Germline CDR1 and CDR2: MDHEN and SYDVKM. The CDR3 spans 16 residues.

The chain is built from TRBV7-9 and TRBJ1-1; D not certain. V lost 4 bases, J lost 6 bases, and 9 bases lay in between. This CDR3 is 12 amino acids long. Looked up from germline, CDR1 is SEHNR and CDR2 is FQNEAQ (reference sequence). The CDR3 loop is CASSSKPPEAFF. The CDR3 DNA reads TGTGCCAGCAGCTCCAAACCTCCTGAAGCTTTCTTT.

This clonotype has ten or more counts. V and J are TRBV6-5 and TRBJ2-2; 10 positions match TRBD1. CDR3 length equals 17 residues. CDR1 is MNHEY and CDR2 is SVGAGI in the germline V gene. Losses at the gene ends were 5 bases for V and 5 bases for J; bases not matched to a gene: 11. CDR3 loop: CASSLDRDRGRTGELFF. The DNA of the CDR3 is TGTGCCAGCAGTCTAGATCGGGACAGGGGTCGAACCGGGGAGCTGTTTTTT.

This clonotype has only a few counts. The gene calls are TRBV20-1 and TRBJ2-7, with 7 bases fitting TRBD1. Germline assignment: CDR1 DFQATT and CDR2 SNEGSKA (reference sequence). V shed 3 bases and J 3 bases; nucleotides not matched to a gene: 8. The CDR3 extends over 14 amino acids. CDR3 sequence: CSARRGTVFYEQYF. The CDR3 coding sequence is TGCAGTGCTAGGAGGGGGACAGTTTTCTACGAGCAGTACTTC.

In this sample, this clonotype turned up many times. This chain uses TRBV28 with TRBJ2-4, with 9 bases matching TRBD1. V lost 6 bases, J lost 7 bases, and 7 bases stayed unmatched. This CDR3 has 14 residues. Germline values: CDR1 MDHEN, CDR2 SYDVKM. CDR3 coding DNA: TGTGCCAGCAGCCCCGGGACAGGGACGAACATTCAGTACTTC. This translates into CASSPGTGTNIQYF. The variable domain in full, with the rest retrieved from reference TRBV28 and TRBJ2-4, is DVKVTQSSRYLVKRTGEKVFLECVQDMDHENMFWYRQDPGLGLRLIYFSYDVKMKEKGDIPEGYSVSREKKERFSLILESASTNQTSMYLCASSPGTGTNIQYFGAGTRLSVL.

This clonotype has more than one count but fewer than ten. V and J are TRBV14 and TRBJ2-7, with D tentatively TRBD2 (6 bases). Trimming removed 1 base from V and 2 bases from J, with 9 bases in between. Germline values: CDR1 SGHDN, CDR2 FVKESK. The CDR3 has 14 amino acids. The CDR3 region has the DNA TGTGCCAGCAGCCAAGCGGGACTTACCTACGAGCAGTACTTC. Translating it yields CASSQAGLTYEQYF.

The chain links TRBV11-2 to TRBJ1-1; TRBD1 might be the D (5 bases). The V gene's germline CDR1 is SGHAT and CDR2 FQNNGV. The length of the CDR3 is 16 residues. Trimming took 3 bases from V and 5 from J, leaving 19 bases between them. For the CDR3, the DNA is TGTGCCAGCAGCTTCGCTTCGGAGCAAAGGACAACTGAAGCTTTCTTT. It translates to CASSFASEQRTTEAFF.

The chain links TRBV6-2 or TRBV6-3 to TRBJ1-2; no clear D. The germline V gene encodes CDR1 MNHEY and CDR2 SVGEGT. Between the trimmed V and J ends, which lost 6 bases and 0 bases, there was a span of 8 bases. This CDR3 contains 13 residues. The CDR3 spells CASSDGANYGYTF. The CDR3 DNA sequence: TGTGCCAGCAGCGACGGGGCTAACTATGGCTACACCTTC.

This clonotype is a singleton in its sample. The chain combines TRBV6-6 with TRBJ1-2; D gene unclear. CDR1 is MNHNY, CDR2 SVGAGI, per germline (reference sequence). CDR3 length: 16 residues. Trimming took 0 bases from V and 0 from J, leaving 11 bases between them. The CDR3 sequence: CASSYSPWQPNYGYTF. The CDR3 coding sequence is TGTGCCAGCAGTTACTCGCCGTGGCAGCCTAACTATGGCTACACCTTC.

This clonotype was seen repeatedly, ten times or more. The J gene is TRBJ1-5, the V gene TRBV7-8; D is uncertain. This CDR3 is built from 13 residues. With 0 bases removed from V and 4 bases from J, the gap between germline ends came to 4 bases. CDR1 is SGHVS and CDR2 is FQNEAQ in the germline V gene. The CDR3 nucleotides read TGTGCCAGCAGCTTAGCGGAGAATCAGCCCCAGCATTTT. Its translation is CASSLAENQPQHF.

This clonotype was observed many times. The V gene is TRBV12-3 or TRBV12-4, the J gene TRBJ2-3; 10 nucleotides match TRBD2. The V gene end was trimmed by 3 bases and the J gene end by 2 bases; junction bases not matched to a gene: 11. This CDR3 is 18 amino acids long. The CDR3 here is CASSFPDLAGGITDTQYF. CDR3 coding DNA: TGTGCCAGCAGTTTCCCAGACTTAGCGGGGGGCATCACAGATACGCAGTATTTT.

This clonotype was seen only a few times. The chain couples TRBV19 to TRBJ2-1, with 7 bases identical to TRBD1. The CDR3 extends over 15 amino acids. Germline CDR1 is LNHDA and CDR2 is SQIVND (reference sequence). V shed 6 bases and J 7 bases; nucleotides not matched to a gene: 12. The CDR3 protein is CASRKDRVYENEQFF. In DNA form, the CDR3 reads TGTGCCAGTAGGAAAGACAGGGTATACGAGAATGAGCAGTTCTTC.

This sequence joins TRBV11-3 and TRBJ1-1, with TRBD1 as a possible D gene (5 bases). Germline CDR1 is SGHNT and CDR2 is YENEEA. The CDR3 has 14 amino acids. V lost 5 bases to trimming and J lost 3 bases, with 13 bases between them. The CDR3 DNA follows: TGTGCCAGCAGCGCTCAGGGCCCGTACACTGAAGCTTTCTTT. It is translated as CASSAQGPYTEAFF.

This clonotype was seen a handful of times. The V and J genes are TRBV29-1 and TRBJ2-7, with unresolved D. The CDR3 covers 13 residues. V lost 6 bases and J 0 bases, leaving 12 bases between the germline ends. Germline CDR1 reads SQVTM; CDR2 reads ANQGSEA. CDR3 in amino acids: CSVVLSDSYEQYF. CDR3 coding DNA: TGCAGCGTCGTGCTATCGGACTCCTACGAGCAGTACTTC.

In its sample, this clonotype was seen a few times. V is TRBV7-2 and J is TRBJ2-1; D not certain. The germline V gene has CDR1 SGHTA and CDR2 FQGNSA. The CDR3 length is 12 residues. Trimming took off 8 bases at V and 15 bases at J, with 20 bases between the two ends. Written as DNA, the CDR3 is TGTGCCAGCGGGCTTATTAGCCTTTATCCGTTCTTC. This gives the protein CASGLISLYPFF.

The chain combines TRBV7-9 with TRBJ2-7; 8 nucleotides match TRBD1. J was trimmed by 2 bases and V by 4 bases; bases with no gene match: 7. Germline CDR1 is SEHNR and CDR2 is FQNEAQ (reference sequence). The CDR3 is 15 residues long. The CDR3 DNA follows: TGTGCCAGCAGCTCTAGCGAGGACAGGGCCTACGAGCAGTACTTC. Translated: CASSSSEDRAYEQYF.

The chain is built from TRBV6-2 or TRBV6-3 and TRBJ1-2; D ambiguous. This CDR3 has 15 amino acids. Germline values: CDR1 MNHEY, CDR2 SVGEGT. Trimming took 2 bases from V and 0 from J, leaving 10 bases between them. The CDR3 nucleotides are TGTGCCAGCAGTTACGGTTCGGCTACTAACTATGGCTACACCTTC. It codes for CASSYGSATNYGYTF.

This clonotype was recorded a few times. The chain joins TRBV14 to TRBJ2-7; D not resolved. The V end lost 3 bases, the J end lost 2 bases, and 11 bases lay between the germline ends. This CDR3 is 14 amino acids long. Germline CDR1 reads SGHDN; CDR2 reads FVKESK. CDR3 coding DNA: TGTGCCAGCAGCCATTGGCGCAGACCCTACGAGCAGTACTTC. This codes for CASSHWRRPYEQYF. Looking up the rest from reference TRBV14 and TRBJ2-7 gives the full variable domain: EAGVTQFPSHSVIEKGQTVTLRCDPISGHDNLYWYRRVMGKEIKFLLHFVKESKQDESGMPNNRFLAERTGGTYSTLKVQPAELEDSGVYFCASSHWRRPYEQYFGPGTRLTVT.

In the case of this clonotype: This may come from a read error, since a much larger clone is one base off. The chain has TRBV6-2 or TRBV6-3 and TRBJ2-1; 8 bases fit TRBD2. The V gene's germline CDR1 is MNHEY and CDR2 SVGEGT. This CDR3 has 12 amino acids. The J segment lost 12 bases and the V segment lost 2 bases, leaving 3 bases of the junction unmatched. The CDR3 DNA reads TGTGCCAGCAGTTACGGGACTAGTCCGCAGTTCTTC. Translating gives CASSYGTSPQFF.

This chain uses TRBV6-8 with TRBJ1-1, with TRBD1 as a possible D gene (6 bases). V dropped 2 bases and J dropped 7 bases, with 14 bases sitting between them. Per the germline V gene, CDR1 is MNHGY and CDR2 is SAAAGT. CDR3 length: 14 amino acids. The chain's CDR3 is CASSYRTVRVEAFF. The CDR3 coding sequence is TGTGCCAGCAGTTACCGGACAGTCAGGGTTGAAGCTTTCTTT.

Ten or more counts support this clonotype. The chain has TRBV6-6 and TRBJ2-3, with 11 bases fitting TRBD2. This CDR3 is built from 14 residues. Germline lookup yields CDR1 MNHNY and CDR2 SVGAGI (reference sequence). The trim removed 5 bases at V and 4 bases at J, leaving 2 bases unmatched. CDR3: CASSGTSGADTQYF. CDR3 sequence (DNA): TGTGCCAGCAGTGGGACTAGCGGAGCAGATACGCAGTATTTT.

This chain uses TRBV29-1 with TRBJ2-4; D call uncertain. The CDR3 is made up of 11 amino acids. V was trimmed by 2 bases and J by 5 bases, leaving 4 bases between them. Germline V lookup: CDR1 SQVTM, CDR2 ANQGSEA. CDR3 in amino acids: CSVERENIQYF. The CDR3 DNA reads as TGCAGCGTTGAAAGGGAAAACATTCAGTACTTC.